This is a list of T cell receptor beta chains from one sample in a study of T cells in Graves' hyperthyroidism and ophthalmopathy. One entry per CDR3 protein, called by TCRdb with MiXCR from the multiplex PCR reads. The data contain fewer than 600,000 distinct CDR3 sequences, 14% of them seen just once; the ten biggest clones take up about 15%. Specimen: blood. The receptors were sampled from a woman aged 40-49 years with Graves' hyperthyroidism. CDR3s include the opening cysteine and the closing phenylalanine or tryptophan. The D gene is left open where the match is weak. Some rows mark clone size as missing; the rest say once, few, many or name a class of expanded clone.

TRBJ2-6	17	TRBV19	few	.	TGTGCCAGTAGTACGACAGGAACTCTCTCTGGGGCCAACGTCCTGACTTTC	CASSTTGTLSGANVLTF
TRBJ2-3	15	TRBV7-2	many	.	TGTGCCAGCAGCTTAGGGGCTGGGCCCATAGATACGCAGTATTTT	CASSLGAGPIDTQYF
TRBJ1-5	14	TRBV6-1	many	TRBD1	TGTGCCAGCAGTGAATTACAGGGGCGTCAGCCCCAGCATTTT	CASSELQGRQPQHF
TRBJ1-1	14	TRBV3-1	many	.	TGTGCCAGCAGCCTGGACACTCGGAACACTGAAGCTTTCTTT	CASSLDTRNTEAFF
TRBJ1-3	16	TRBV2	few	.	TGTGCCAGCAGTGAAGCTTACAGGGACTCTGGAAACACCATATATTTT	CASSEAYRDSGNTIYF
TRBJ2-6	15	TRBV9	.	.	TGTGCCAGCAGCCCCGCGGCCCCTGGGGCCAACGTCCTGACTTTC	CASSPAAPGANVLTF
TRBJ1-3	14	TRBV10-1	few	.	TGCGCCAGCAGTGAGTTCGCGTCGGGAAACACCATATATTTT	CASSEFASGNTIYF
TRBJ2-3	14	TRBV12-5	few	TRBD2	TGTGCTAGTGGCCGTGGACTAGCGGGAGATACGCAGTATTTT	CASGRGLAGDTQYF
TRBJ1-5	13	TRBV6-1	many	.	TGTGCCAGCAGTCCTGGGCACAATCAGCCCCAGCATTTT	CASSPGHNQPQHF
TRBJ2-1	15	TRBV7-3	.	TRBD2	TGTGCCAGCAGCCCCCCGTCGGCGGGAGTCCATGAGCAGTTCTTC	CASSPPSAGVHEQFF
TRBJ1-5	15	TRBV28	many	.	TGTGCCAGCAGTACCGTACAGGGTAGCAATCAGCCCCAGCATTTT	CASSTVQGSNQPQHF
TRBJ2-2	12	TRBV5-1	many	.	TGCGCCAGCAGCTTGGAGTCCGGGGAGCTGTTTTTT	CASSLESGELFF
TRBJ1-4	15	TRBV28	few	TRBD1	TGTGCCAGCAGCACCCGACAGGGCCCTAATGAAAAACTGTTTTTT	CASSTRQGPNEKLFF
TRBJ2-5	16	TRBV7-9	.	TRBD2	TGTGCCAGCAGTTTGTACCTAGCGGAGTCCCAAGAGACCCAGTACTTC	CASSLYLAESQETQYF
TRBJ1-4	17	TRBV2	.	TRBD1	TGTGCCAGCAGCGACCTTTCCCGACAGGGTCGTAAGGAAAAACTGTTTTTT	CASSDLSRQGRKEKLFF
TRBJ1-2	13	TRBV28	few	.	TGTGCCAGCAGGAAGTCGCCCAACTATGGCTACACCTTC	CASRKSPNYGYTF
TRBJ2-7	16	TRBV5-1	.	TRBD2	TGCGCCAGCAGCTTGGTGGCGTCGCGGGAGACCTACGAGCAGTACTTC	CASSLVASRETYEQYF
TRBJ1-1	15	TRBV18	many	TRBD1	TGTGCCAGCTCATATCAGGGGGCTCGGAACACTGAAGCTTTCTTT	CASSYQGARNTEAFF
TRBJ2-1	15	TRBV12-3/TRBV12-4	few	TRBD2	TGTGCCAGCAGTTTGATAGCGGGAGGGCCAGGTGAGCAGTTCTTC	CASSLIAGGPGEQFF
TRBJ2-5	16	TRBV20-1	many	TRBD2	TGCAGTGCTAGAGATGGTACAGCGGGAGGCGGGGAGACCCAGTACTTC	CSARDGTAGGGETQYF
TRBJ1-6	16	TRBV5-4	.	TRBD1	TGTGCCAGCAGCTTCGTCGTGGGACAGGGCAATTCACCCCTCCACTTT	CASSFVVGQGNSPLHF
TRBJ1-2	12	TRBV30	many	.	TGTGCCTGGACCCTAATTGGGGATGGCTACACCTTC	CAWTLIGDGYTF
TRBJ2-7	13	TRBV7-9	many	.	TGTGCCAGCAGCCCCCGGGCGGCGGAGGAGCAGTACTTC	CASSPRAAEEQYF
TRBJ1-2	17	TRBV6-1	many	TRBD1	TGTGCCAGCAGTGAAGCGCTTCCAGGACAGGGACACTATGGCTACACCTTC	CASSEALPGQGHYGYTF
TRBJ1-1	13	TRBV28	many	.	TGTGCCAGCAGTTTTAACAGGAACACTGAAGCTTTCTTT	CASSFNRNTEAFF
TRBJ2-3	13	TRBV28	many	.	TGTGCCAGCAGTGCTCACAGCACAGATACGCAGTATTTT	CASSAHSTDTQYF
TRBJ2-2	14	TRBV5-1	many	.	TGCGCCAGCAGACCACTAGGTGACATCGGGGAGCTGTTTTTT	CASRPLGDIGELFF
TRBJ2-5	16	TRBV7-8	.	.	TGTGCCAGCAGCCCCCACCCGTTACTAGTACAAGAGACCCAGTACTTC	CASSPHPLLVQETQYF
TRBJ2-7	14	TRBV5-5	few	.	TGTGCCAGCAGCCTTATTGACAGTTCCTACGAGCAGTACTTC	CASSLIDSSYEQYF
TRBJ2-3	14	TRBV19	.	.	TGTGCCAGTAGTATTGGGCGGAACACAGATACGCAGTATTTT	CASSIGRNTDTQYF
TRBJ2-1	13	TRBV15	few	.	TGTGCCACCAGCAGAACCTCCAACAATGAGCAGTTCTTC	CATSRTSNNEQFF
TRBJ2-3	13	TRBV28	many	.	TGTGCCAGCAGTCCCTACTTAGCAGATACGCAGTATTTT	CASSPYLADTQYF
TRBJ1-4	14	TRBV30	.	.	TGTGCCTGGAGTATGGGGACCGATAATGAAAAACTGTTTTTT	CAWSMGTDNEKLFF
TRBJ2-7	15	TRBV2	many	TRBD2	TGTGCCAGCAGTGAAGGGGCGGGAGGGAAGCGCGAGCAGTACTTC	CASSEGAGGKREQYF
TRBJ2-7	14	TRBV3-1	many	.	TGTGCCAGCAGCCACCCTAGCGCGCCCTACGAGCAGTACTTC	CASSHPSAPYEQYF
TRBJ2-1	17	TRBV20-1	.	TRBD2	TGCAGTGCTATCCCGGCTAGCGGGAGAGTCTCCTACAATGAGCAGTTCTTC	CSAIPASGRVSYNEQFF
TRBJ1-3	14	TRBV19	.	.	TGTGCCAGTAGTTCGGGACATTCAGGAAACACCATATATTTT	CASSSGHSGNTIYF
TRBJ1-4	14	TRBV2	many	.	TGTGCCAGCAGTGGCGAGGATTTTAATGAAAAACTGTTTTTT	CASSGEDFNEKLFF
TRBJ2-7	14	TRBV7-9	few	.	TGTGCCAGCAGCTTACTCCTAGCTGCGAACGAGCAGTACTTC	CASSLLLAANEQYF
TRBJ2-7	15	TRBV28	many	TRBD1	TGTGCCAGCAGTTTAAGGGGGACAGCCTCCTACGAGCAGTACTTC	CASSLRGTASYEQYF
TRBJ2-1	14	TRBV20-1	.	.	TGCAGTGCTAGAGTGAGCGGAATGGGGGATGAGCAGTTCTTC	CSARVSGMGDEQFF
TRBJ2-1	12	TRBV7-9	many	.	TGTGCCAGCAGCTTGAGCGGAGATGAGCAGTTCTTC	CASSLSGDEQFF
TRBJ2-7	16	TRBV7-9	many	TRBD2	TGTGCCAGCAGCCCGATAGGACTAGCGGGCTCGGGGGAGCAGTACTTC	CASSPIGLAGSGEQYF
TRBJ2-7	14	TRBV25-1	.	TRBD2	TGTGCCAGCAGAGAAAGCGGGAGTTTGTACGAGCAGTACTTC	CASRESGSLYEQYF
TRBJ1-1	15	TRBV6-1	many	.	TGTGCCAGCAGTGAAGTACAGGGTTTTGGGACAGAAGCTTTCTTT	CASSEVQGFGTEAFF
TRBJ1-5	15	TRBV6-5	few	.	TGTGCCAGCAGTTACTCAGAGGGGAACAATCAGCCCCAGCATTTT	CASSYSEGNNQPQHF
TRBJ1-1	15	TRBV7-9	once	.	TGTGCCAGCAGCTTAGTCTCGGGGGCGGGTACTGAAGCTTTCTTT	CASSLVSGAGTEAFF
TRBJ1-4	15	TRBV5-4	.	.	TGTGCCAGCAGCTTGGAAGGGGACCCCAATGAAAAACTGTTTTTT	CASSLEGDPNEKLFF
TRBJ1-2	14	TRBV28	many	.	TGTGCCAGCAGTTTAGCAGGACCCAACTATGGCTACACCTTC	CASSLAGPNYGYTF
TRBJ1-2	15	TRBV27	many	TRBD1	TGTGCCAGCAGTTTATCGGGACAGGCCGTCTATGGCTACACCTTC	CASSLSGQAVYGYTF
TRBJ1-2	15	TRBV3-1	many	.	TGTGCCAGCAGCCAAGACATGACCGTTAACTATGGCTACACCTTC	CASSQDMTVNYGYTF
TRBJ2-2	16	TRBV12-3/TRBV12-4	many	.	TGTGCCAGCAGCTCATCCCCCTGGCGGGGTACCGGGGAGCTGTTTTTT	CASSSSPWRGTGELFF
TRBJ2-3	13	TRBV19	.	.	TGTGCCAGTAGTTCGGAGGGCACAGATACGCAGTATTTT	CASSSEGTDTQYF
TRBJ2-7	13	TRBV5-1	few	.	TGCGCCTGTGGGGATCAAAACTCCTACGAGCAGTACTTC	CACGDQNSYEQYF
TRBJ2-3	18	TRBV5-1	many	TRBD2	TGCGCCAGCAGCTTGACGACTAGCGGGAGTGCTAGCACAGATACGCAGTATTTT	CASSLTTSGSASTDTQYF
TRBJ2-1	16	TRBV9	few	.	TGTGCCAGCAGCGTTGGGGGTAGTGCTACTTACAATGAGCAGTTCTTC	CASSVGGSATYNEQFF
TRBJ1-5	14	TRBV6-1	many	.	TGTGCCAGCAGTTTCGACACGGCTAATCAGCCCCAGCATTTT	CASSFDTANQPQHF
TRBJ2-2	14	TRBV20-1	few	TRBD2	TGCAGTGCCAATAGCGGGAAGAACACCGGGGAGCTGTTTTTT	CSANSGKNTGELFF
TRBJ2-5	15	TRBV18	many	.	TGTGCCAGCTCACCATCAACTGGGGCGGAAGAGACCCAGTACTTC	CASSPSTGAEETQYF